This T cell receptor (beta chain) came from a study of T cell changes during pregnancy in multiple sclerosis. This table comes from immunoSEQ multiplex PCR, and its TCRdb copy is limited to in-frame clones, with some not included. In the table there are roughly 47,000 clones, 75% to 90% of which are singletons. Germline assignment: CDR1 LNHDA and CDR2 SQIVND (reference sequence). V was cut by 3 bases and J by 8 bases, with 10 bases left in between. The CDR3 length is 12 residues. The chain carries TRBV19 and TRBJ1-2; D is possibly TRBD1 (5 bases). This sequence was found in a female donor with multiple sclerosis, enrolled in a pregnancy study. The material sequenced was CD8+ T cells from peripheral blood mononuclear cells, taken in the second trimester of pregnancy. The CDR3 coding sequence is TGTGCCAGTAGTATCGGGGGAGGCGGCTACACCTTC. The encoded protein is CASSIGGGGYTF.